This TCR beta chain was sequenced in a study of T cell changes during pregnancy in multiple sclerosis. CDR1 is MNHEY, CDR2 SMNVEV, per germline (reference sequence). V shed 7 bases and J shed 8 bases, with 9 bases lying between them. The CDR3 is 11 amino acids. Generated by immunoSEQ multiplex PCR, the TCRdb table keeps only in-frame clones and is missing some. The data show about 20,000 clones, more than 70% seen once. This material consisted of CD8+ T cells from peripheral blood mononuclear cells, taken after pregnancy. The TCR originated in a female donor with multiple sclerosis, enrolled in a pregnancy study. The rearrangement joins TRBV27 to TRBJ2-1, with D hard to call. As DNA, the CDR3 is TGTGCCAGCATTAGCTCAGATGAGCAGTTCTTC. The encoded protein is CASISSDEQFF.